Below are 21 T cell receptor beta chains sequenced from a single sample in a study of PD-L1 blockade in urothelial cancer. Time point given: pretreatment peripheral blood. TCRdb keeps only in-frame clones here, not all; method: immunoSEQ multiplex PCR. The sample comprises under 80,000 clones, more than 80% of which are singletons, and around 6% rests with the top ten. The specimen was PBMCs, collected around atezolizumab (anti-PD-L1) treatment. The source is a man in his 70s with urothelial cancer.

J is TRBJ2-3 and V is TRBV7-9, with 8 bases aligning to TRBD1. In germline, CDR1 is SEHNR, CDR2 FQNEAQ (reference sequence). V was pared by 5 bases and J by 2 bases, with 3 bases of the junction left unmatched. The CDR3 length is 14 residues. The CDR3 is CASSAGQDTDTQYF. CDR3 coding DNA: TGTGCCAGCAGCGCGGGACAGGACACAGATACGCAGTATTTT.

The gene calls are TRBV19 and TRBJ2-3, with 11 nucleotides matching TRBD2. V lost 3 bases and J lost 8; bases outside the gene matches: 7. From germline, CDR1 is LNHDA and CDR2 SQIVND (reference sequence). The CDR3 is made up of 15 amino acids. The CDR3 reads CASSIPSGGLGTQYF. The CDR3, as DNA: TGTGCCAGTAGTATCCCTAGCGGGGGGTTGGGTACGCAGTATTTT.

DNA for the CDR3: TGTGCCAGTAGATTCCAAGAGACCCAGTACTTC. This gives the protein CASRFQETQYF. The chain is built from TRBV6-1 and TRBJ2-5, with D hard to call. V lost 9 bases and J 1 base, leaving 6 bases between the germline ends. This CDR3 is 11 amino acids long. Germline V gives CDR1 MNHNS, CDR2 SASEGT.

A few counts support this clone. The chain joins TRBV4-2 to TRBJ2-7, with 7 bases identical to TRBD1. Trimming at V came to 1 base and at J to 1 base, leaving 4 bases not matched to a gene. The CDR3 totals 15 residues. Germline CDR1 reads LGHNA; CDR2 reads YNFKEQ. The chain's CDR3 is CASSQAEQGSYEQYF. The CDR3 region has the DNA TGTGCCAGCAGCCAAGCGGAACAGGGGTCCTACGAGCAGTACTTC.

V is TRBV5-6 and J is TRBJ2-3; D is unclear. CDR1 and CDR2 from the germline V gene are SGHDT and YYEEEE. This CDR3 spans 16 amino acids. The ends were cut back, 2 bases at V and 1 base at J, with 14 bases in the middle. The CDR3 loop reads CASSFPSEPGTDTQYF. CDR3 coding DNA: TGTGCCAGCAGCTTCCCCTCCGAGCCCGGCACAGATACGCAGTATTTT.

The chain joins TRBV27 to TRBJ2-1, with 7 bases fitting TRBD2. V lost 6 bases, J lost 4 bases, and 9 bases stayed unmatched. The length of the CDR3 is 15 residues. The V gene's germline CDR1 is MNHEY and CDR2 SMNVEV (reference sequence). The CDR3 loop reads CASSPLGGGYNEQFF. CDR3 coding DNA: TGTGCCAGCAGCCCCCTTGGCGGGGGTTACAATGAGCAGTTCTTC.

Written as DNA, the CDR3 is TGTGCCAGTAGTATGCGCAGGGCATTATCCTACAATGAGCAGTTCTTC. Translated, it gives CASSMRRALSYNEQFF. The J gene is TRBJ2-1, the V gene TRBV19; D is possibly TRBD1 (5 bases). CDR1 LNHDA and CDR2 SQIVND come from the germline V gene (reference sequence). V lost 3 bases, J lost 1 base, and 13 bases lay in between. There are 16 residues in the CDR3.

The chain joins TRBV19 to TRBJ1-2; a weak D match, TRBD1 (5 bases). The CDR3 is 12 amino acids. Trimming took off 5 bases at V and 4 bases at J, with 8 bases between the two ends. Germline V lookup: CDR1 LNHDA, CDR2 SQIVND (reference sequence). The CDR3 loop is CASSQQVYGYTF. CDR3 sequence (DNA): TGTGCCAGTAGTCAACAGGTCTATGGCTACACCTTC.

The chain has TRBV7-6 and TRBJ1-1; 7 bases fit TRBD1. Germline CDR1 reads SGHVS; CDR2 reads FNYEAQ. This CDR3 is 14 amino acids long. V lost 4 bases and J lost 6; bases outside the gene matches: 8. The CDR3 bases are TGTGCCAGCAGCTCGGACAGGACCAGCGCTGAAGCTTTCTTT. Protein: CASSSDRTSAEAFF.

The chain links TRBV19 to TRBJ1-2, with D possibly being TRBD1 (5 bases). Per the germline V gene, CDR1 is LNHDA and CDR2 is SQIVND (reference sequence). V lost 8 bases to trimming and J lost 8 bases, with 15 bases between them. This CDR3 has 12 residues. CDR3 region: CASRTGGSGYTF. The CDR3 coding sequence is TGTGCCAGTCGTACAGGAGGTTCGGGCTACACCTTC. Combining the CDR3 with reference TRBV19 and TRBJ1-2 gives the whole variable domain DGGITQSPKYLFRKEGQNVTLSCEQNLNHDAMYWYRQDPGQGLRLIYYSQIVNDFQKGDIAEGYSVSREKKESFPLTVTSAQKNPTAFYLCASRTGGSGYTFGSGTRLTVV.

This rearrangement joins TRBV18 to TRBJ1-6; D may be TRBD1 (6 bases). CDR3 length equals 15 residues. With 6 bases removed from V and 8 bases from J, the gap between germline ends came to 17 bases. Germline CDR1 KGHSH, CDR2 LQKENI. The CDR3 reads CASSVGGGSDSPLHF. CDR3 coding DNA: TGTGCCAGCTCGGTAGGGGGGGGTTCGGATTCACCCCTCCACTTT.

This clone has just one count. The genes are TRBV7-2 and TRBJ2-4, with D perhaps matching TRBD1 (6 bases). V lost 5 bases to trimming and J lost 7 bases, with 15 bases between them. The V gene's germline CDR1 is SGHTA and CDR2 FQGNSA. CDR3 length: 14 residues. CDR3 DNA: TGTGCCAGCAGCGACCAGCGAAGGGGGAACATTCAGTACTTC. It translates to CASSDQRRGNIQYF.

The chain has TRBV10-3 and TRBJ1-5; D remains unclear. The CDR3 length is 14 residues. V shed 4 bases and J shed 2 bases, with 9 bases lying between them. The germline V gene encodes CDR1 ENHRY and CDR2 SYGVKD. The CDR3 bases are TGTGCCATCAGTGGGGCTGTGGGCAATCAGCCCCAGCATTTT. Translated: CAISGAVGNQPQHF.

The J gene is TRBJ2-2, the V gene TRBV7-2; 9 bases are shared with TRBD2. With V trimmed by 0 bases and J by 5 bases, 10 bases remained unmatched. CDR1 is SGHTA and CDR2 is FQGNSA in the germline V gene. The CDR3 is 18 amino acids. This chain's CDR3 is CASSLASAGSGRTGELFF. The CDR3 DNA follows: TGTGCCAGCAGCTTAGCGAGCGCGGGTAGCGGGAGAACCGGGGAGCTGTTTTTT.

This chain links TRBV5-1 with TRBJ1-1; D unclear. Per germline, CDR1 SGHRS and CDR2 YFSETQ. This CDR3 has 15 amino acids. V was clipped by 4 bases and J by 2 bases, with 15 bases between them. CDR3 in amino acids: CASSLTNPENTEAFF. CDR3 nucleotides: TGCGCCAGCAGCCTAACTAACCCAGAAAACACTGAAGCTTTCTTT.

Written as DNA, the CDR3 is TGTGCCAGCAGGAATGGATGGCAGGGGGTCGGCTACACCTTC. Translation gives CASRNGWQGVGYTF. The V call is TRBV5-4, the J call TRBJ1-2; TRBD1 matches at 7 bases. The V gene end was trimmed by 5 bases and the J gene end by 8 bases; junction bases not matched to a gene: 12. Germline CDR1 is SGHNT and CDR2 is YYREEE (reference sequence). There are 14 residues in the CDR3. Complete variable domain (other parts from reference TRBV5-4 and TRBJ1-2): ETGVTQSPTHLIKTRGQQVTLRCSSQSGHNTVSWYQQALGQGPQFIFQYYREEENGRGNFPPRFSGLQFPNYSSELNVNALELDDSALYLCASRNGWQGVGYTFGSGTRLTVV.

This sequence joins TRBV27 and TRBJ2-3; TRBD2 might be the D (5 bases). The CDR3 has 15 amino acids. V lost 5 bases and J 2 bases, leaving 14 bases between the germline ends. Germline lookup yields CDR1 MNHEY and CDR2 SMNVEV (reference sequence). Written as DNA, the CDR3 is TGTGCCAGCAGTAAGGGCCAGCGGATCACAGATACGCAGTATTTT. Amino acids: CASSKGQRITDTQYF.

This chain uses TRBV30 with TRBJ1-5; no firm D call. The CDR3 extends over 15 amino acids. Germline CDR1 reads GTSNPN; CDR2 reads SVGIG (reference sequence). Trimming took off 0 bases at V and 0 bases at J, with 9 bases between the two ends. The CDR3 sequence: CAWSVGGNSNQPQHF. CDR3 in DNA: TGTGCCTGGAGTGTTGGCGGAAATAGCAATCAGCCCCAGCATTTT. The whole variable domain, filled in from reference TRBV30 and TRBJ1-5, reads SQTIHQWPATLVQPVGSPLSLECTVEGTSNPNLYWYRQAAGRGLQLLFYSVGIGQISSEVPQNLSASRPQDRQFILSSKKLLLSDSGFYLCAWSVGGNSNQPQHFGDGTRLSIL.

In DNA, the CDR3 is TGTGCCAGCAGCTTGGGACAGGGGAACTATGGCTACACCTTC. It is translated as CASSLGQGNYGYTF. The chain has TRBV11-3 and TRBJ1-2; 10 nucleotides agree with TRBD1. With 3 bases clipped from V and 2 bases from J, the junction kept 0 bases outside the gene matches. The CDR3 is 14 residues long. CDR1 and CDR2 from the germline V gene are SGHNT and YENEEA.

The chain employs TRBV15 and TRBJ2-1; 7 bases agree with TRBD2. V shed 1 base and J 0 bases; nucleotides not matched to a gene: 0. Germline lookup yields CDR1 LNHNV and CDR2 YYDKDF (reference sequence). The CDR3 has 15 residues. The chain's CDR3 is CATSRGGGSYNEQFF. CDR3 nucleotides: TGTGCCACCAGCAGAGGGGGGGGCTCCTACAATGAGCAGTTCTTC.

This clone was observed a handful of times. The chain uses TRBV5-1 and TRBJ1-3; 8 bases line up with TRBD1. CDR1 is SGHRS, CDR2 YFSETQ, per germline. This CDR3 contains 14 residues. V lost 0 bases to trimming and J lost 4 bases; unmatched junction nucleotides: 0. CDR3 sequence (DNA): TGCGCCAGCAGCTTGGACAGGGGGGGAAACACCATATATTTT. This gives the protein CASSLDRGGNTIYF.